The next 19 T cell receptor beta chains were all read from a single sample in a study of human T cells and chemical hapten exposure. TCRdb used MiXCR to reprocess the RACE reads, holding one entry per CDR3 protein. The sample includes around 360,000 distinct CDR3 sequences, about 6% of them seen just once. Sample time point: patch test 2, 6 weeks after DPC sensitization. Treatment given: therapeutic diphenylcyclopropenone sensitization with weekly scalp DPC. Here the sequenced sample was whole blood, taken in connection with sensitization to the hapten diphenylcyclopropenone (DPC). These receptors originate from a woman between 18 and 30 years old with alopecia areata. Some clones in this sample may be carry-over from other donors' samples.

This clonotype was picked up a small number of times. J is TRBJ2-1 and V is TRBV4-2; D possibly corresponds to TRBD2 (5 bases). The CDR3 consists of 14 residues. The germline V gene has CDR1 LGHNA and CDR2 YNFKEQ. Trimming removed 0 bases from V and 9 bases from J, with 12 bases in between. Here the CDR3 reads CASSQETGSGEQFF. Here the CDR3 DNA reads TGTGCCAGCAGCCAAGAGACGGGGAGTGGTGAGCAGTTCTTC.

This clonotype was detected ten times or more. The J gene is TRBJ2-3, the V gene TRBV29-1; the D gene is possibly TRBD1 (6 bases). The CDR3 covers 15 residues. V was trimmed by 0 bases and J by 0 bases, leaving 10 bases between them. The V gene's germline CDR1 is SQVTM and CDR2 ANQGSEA. CDR3 sequence: CSVEDLDSSTDTQYF. As DNA, the CDR3 is TGCAGCGTTGAAGATTTGGACAGTAGCACAGATACGCAGTATTTT.

Ten or more counts support this clonotype. The chain is built from TRBV28 and TRBJ2-1, with D tentatively TRBD2 (6 bases). Germline CDR1 is MDHEN and CDR2 is SYDVKM. Trimming left V 6 bases short and J 4 bases short, with 13 bases between. The CDR3 covers 14 residues. The CDR3 DNA reads as TGTGCCAGCAGAACGGGGGACCAATACAATGAGCAGTTCTTC. Its protein product is CASRTGDQYNEQFF.

V and J are TRBV15 and TRBJ2-5; 10 bases map to TRBD2. The CDR3 has 17 amino acids. The V gene's germline CDR1 is LNHNV and CDR2 YYDKDF (reference sequence). The ends lost 1 base at V and 1 base at J; junction bases unmatched: 6. CDR3 amino acids: CATSRGGGLARQETQYF. The CDR3 DNA reads TGTGCCACCAGCAGAGGAGGGGGACTAGCGCGCCAAGAGACCCAGTACTTC.

The genes are TRBV5-1 and TRBJ2-7; D unresolved. The CDR3 is 17 residues long. Trimming pared 0 bases from V and 4 bases from J, leaving 20 bases between. Germline V gene sequence: CDR1 SGHRS, CDR2 YFSETQ. The CDR3 loop is CASSLAAKSVPRYEQYF. Here the CDR3 DNA reads TGCGCCAGCAGCTTGGCCGCTAAGTCGGTCCCCAGGTACGAGCAGTACTTC.

V gene TRBV10-3 combines with J gene TRBJ2-1; 12 bases map to TRBD2. CDR3 length: 15 residues. The V and J ends lost 4 bases and 8 bases, in that order; junction bases with no gene match: 6. CDR1 ENHRY and CDR2 SYGVKD come from the germline V gene. In DNA form, the CDR3 reads TGTGCCATCAGTGTTCTAGCGGGGGGGCCGGATGAGCAGTTCTTC. It specifies CAISVLAGGPDEQFF.

The rearrangement links TRBV27 to TRBJ1-2; TRBD1 is a possible D gene (6 bases). This CDR3 spans 13 amino acids. Looked up from germline, CDR1 is MNHEY and CDR2 is SMNVEV (reference sequence). V was clipped by 3 bases and J by 7 bases, with 12 bases between them. The chain's CDR3 is CASSLGARTGYTF. CDR3 nucleotides: TGTGCCAGCAGTTTGGGGGCCCGGACTGGCTACACCTTC.

The table lists this clonotype with many counts. V and J are TRBV6-2 or TRBV6-3 and TRBJ1-2, with D maybe TRBD1 (5 bases). Trimming pared 7 bases from V and 7 bases from J, leaving 19 bases between. The CDR3 consists of 14 residues. CDR1 and CDR2 from the germline V gene are MNHEY and SVGEGT. CDR3 DNA sequence: TGTGCCAGCATCACGACAGCTACCAACGCTGGCTACACCTTC. Amino acid sequence: CASITTATNAGYTF.

This clonotype was counted ten times or more. The chain carries TRBV28 and TRBJ2-6, with D possibly being TRBD1 (6 bases). This CDR3 contains 15 residues. The ends were cut back, 6 bases at V and 1 base at J, with 10 bases in the middle. Per germline, CDR1 MDHEN and CDR2 SYDVKM. The CDR3 spells CASSKDSSGANVLTF. In nucleotides, the CDR3 is TGTGCCAGCAGCAAGGACAGTTCTGGGGCCAACGTCCTGACTTTC.

This clonotype was detected only a few times. The chain links TRBV15 to TRBJ1-2; D possibly corresponds to TRBD1 (5 bases). The CDR3 runs 13 residues. V was trimmed by 2 bases and J by 6 bases, leaving 10 bases between them. Germline assignment: CDR1 LNHNV and CDR2 YYDKDF (reference sequence). The DNA for the CDR3 is TGTGCCACCAGCAGAACCAGGGTCCATGGCTACACCTTC. Residues: CATSRTRVHGYTF.

This clonotype was detected only a few times. The chain couples TRBV28 to TRBJ1-5; tentatively, D is TRBD1 (5 bases). The germline V gene encodes CDR1 MDHEN and CDR2 SYDVKM. The CDR3 has 15 amino acids. V lost 5 bases, J lost 1 base, and 12 bases lay in between. CDR3 loop: CASSPRDGSNQPQHF. For the CDR3, the DNA is TGTGCCAGCAGTCCCCGGGACGGCAGCAATCAGCCCCAGCATTTT.

This clonotype was seen ten or more times. V is TRBV4-1 and J is TRBJ1-5, with D possibly being TRBD1 (6 bases). The germline V and J ends were trimmed by 2 bases and 3 bases, with 11 bases remaining between them. Germline V CDR1 and CDR2: MGHRA, YSYEKL. The CDR3 has 15 residues. The CDR3 sequence: CASSQTRGPNQPQHF. The DNA of the CDR3 is TGCGCCAGCAGCCAAACTCGGGGGCCCAATCAGCCCCAGCATTTT.

J is TRBJ2-7 and V is TRBV4-3, with TRBD2 matching 7 bases. The CDR3 totals 14 residues. Germline V gene data show CDR1 as LGHNA and CDR2 as YSLEER. V lost 5 bases to trimming and J lost 7 bases; unmatched junction nucleotides: 11. The chain's CDR3 is CASSAHQLADEQYF. The CDR3 coding sequence is TGCGCCAGCAGCGCCCATCAGCTAGCGGATGAGCAGTACTTC.

The chain combines TRBV28 with TRBJ2-6, with D unclear. V lost 8 bases to trimming and J lost 2 bases, with 7 bases between them. The CDR3 contains 13 residues. CDR1 is MDHEN and CDR2 is SYDVKM in the germline V gene. The CDR3 sequence: CASDNTGANVLTF. The CDR3 DNA reads TGTGCCAGCGACAATACTGGGGCCAACGTCCTGACTTTC.

This clonotype was seen only a few times. This rearrangement joins TRBV6-5 to TRBJ2-3; TRBD2 agrees at 13 bases. V gave up 1 base and J gave up 2 bases; unmatched junction bases: 3. From germline, CDR1 is MNHEY and CDR2 SVGAGI. The CDR3 totals 17 residues. Here the CDR3 DNA reads TGTGCCAGCAGTTACTGGACTAGCGGGGGCTACACAGATACGCAGTATTTT. This encodes CASSYWTSGGYTDTQYF.

The rearrangement joins TRBV19 to TRBJ2-1, with 8 bases lining up with TRBD2. The V gene end was trimmed by 6 bases and the J gene end by 2 bases; junction bases not matched to a gene: 3. The length of the CDR3 is 14 residues. Germline V CDR1 and CDR2: LNHDA, SQIVND (reference sequence). The CDR3 loop reads CASSGGGAYNEQFF. Here the CDR3 DNA reads TGTGCCAGTAGCGGGGGGGGCGCCTACAATGAGCAGTTCTTC.

This clonotype has a handful of counts. The CDR3 DNA is TGTGCCATCAGTCTACAGGGGTTGGGCACTGAAGCTTTCTTT. It translates to CAISLQGLGTEAFF. V usage is TRBV10-3 and J usage is TRBJ1-1, with TRBD1 matching over 7 bases. V was pared by 5 bases and J by 4 bases, with 7 bases of the junction left unmatched. CDR3 length: 14 amino acids. CDR1 and CDR2 from the germline V gene are ENHRY and SYGVKD.

This clonotype was seen ten or more times. This chain joins TRBV4-3 and TRBJ2-5; perhaps TRBD1 as D (5 bases). Germline V gives CDR1 LGHNA, CDR2 YSLEER. The CDR3 has 15 residues. V was cut by 1 base and J by 2 bases, with 11 bases left in between. As DNA, the CDR3 is TGCGCCAGCAGCCAAGCAGACAGTAAGCAAGAGACCCAGTACTTC. Residues: CASSQADSKQETQYF.

This clonotype was detected a few times. The chain is built from TRBV20-1 and TRBJ2-1; D is possibly TRBD2 (6 bases). The germline gives CDR1 DFQATT, CDR2 SNEGSKA (reference sequence). The ends were cut back, 5 bases at V and 14 bases at J, with 16 bases in the middle. This CDR3 is 11 amino acids long. The CDR3 reads CSARSGPNEFF. As DNA, the CDR3 is TGCAGTGCTCGAAGCGGGCCCAATGAGTTCTTC.